This T cell receptor (beta chain) was recorded in a study of circulating and synovial CD4+ cells in juvenile arthritis. Study findings and constraints: Bulk blood CD4 repertoires were more diverse than these. Traditional Vbeta family usage analysis missed the pathogenic-like versus bulk difference.

In regard to this clone: No antigen is known for it.

Sequencing used immunoSEQ multiplex PCR; TCRdb keeps in-frame clones, though not all of them. The sample has just over 35,000 clones, 94% seen once. Donors were patients with active juvenile idiopathic arthritis. The TCR sequence derives from a human donor with juvenile idiopathic arthritis. Sample: CD4+ T cells from blood.

DNA for the CDR3: TGCAGCGTTGAAGAAGCAGGGGGCCACTATGGCTACACCTTC. Amino acid sequence: CSVEEAGGHYGYTF. This rearrangement joins TRBV29-1 to TRBJ1-2; 8 bases are shared with TRBD1. Germline V gene sequence: CDR1 SQVTM, CDR2 ANQGSEA. The CDR3 is 14 amino acids. J lost 3 bases, V lost 0 bases, and 3 bases had no gene match.